A single sample is the source of the 6 T cell receptor beta chains below, sequenced in a study of blood T cell repertoires in COVID-19. Generated by immunoSEQ multiplex PCR, the TCRdb table keeps only in-frame clones and is missing some. This sample has 75,000 to 80,000 clones, with 88% found just once. Sequences were obtained from peripheral blood. All receptors come from a human donor in a cohort sampled during active COVID-19.

The chain is built from TRBV13 and TRBJ2-1; 7 nucleotides line up with TRBD2. Germline V gene lookup returns CDR1 PRHDT and CDR2 FYEKMQ (reference sequence). Losses at the gene ends were 3 bases for V and 7 bases for J; bases not matched to a gene: 12. The CDR3 covers 16 residues. The CDR3 coding sequence is TGTGCCAGCAGCTTGGCGGGCGGGGGAGGGAAAAATGAGCAGTTCTTC. Translation: CASSLAGGGGKNEQFF.

The chain joins TRBV5-4 to TRBJ2-1; D unresolved. V lost 3 bases and J 3 bases, leaving 4 bases between the germline ends. Per germline, CDR1 SGHNT and CDR2 YYREEE (reference sequence). This CDR3 comprises 12 residues. CDR3 sequence (DNA): TGTGCCAGCAGCTCAGGCTACAATGAGCAGTTCTTC. Its protein product is CASSSGYNEQFF.

J is TRBJ2-6 and V is TRBV24-1, with 7 bases fitting TRBD1. Germline loops: CDR1 KGHDR, CDR2 SFDVKD. The CDR3 is 17 residues long. V was pared by 12 bases and J by 0 bases, with 13 bases of the junction left unmatched. CDR3 sequence (DNA): TGTGCCTCTGAACCGGGACAGAAAAGCTCTGGGGCCAACGTCCTGACTTTC. Translation: CASEPGQKSSGANVLTF.

The rearrangement uses TRBV5-1 and TRBJ2-7; D not certain. The V gene's germline CDR1 is SGHRS and CDR2 YFSETQ. The CDR3 extends over 12 amino acids. V shed 4 bases and J shed 4 bases, with 9 bases lying between them. The CDR3 nucleotides read TGCGCCAGCAGCCTCGGCGGATACGAGCAGTACTTC. Translated: CASSLGGYEQYF.

This sequence joins TRBV28 and TRBJ2-1; 11 positions agree with TRBD2. V gave up 5 bases and J gave up 2 bases; unmatched junction bases: 14. The CDR3 extends over 19 amino acids. CDR1 is MDHEN, CDR2 SYDVKM, per germline. The CDR3 nucleotides are TGTGCCAGCAGTCCCATGGGGCTAGCGGGAGGTCAGGCCTACAATGAGCAGTTCTTC. Translating it yields CASSPMGLAGGQAYNEQFF.

Only one count was recorded for this clone. J is TRBJ2-3 and V is TRBV9, with 8 bases aligning to TRBD2. This CDR3 has 16 residues. Germline-derived CDR1 and CDR2 are SGDLS and YYNGEE. With V trimmed by 0 bases and J by 2 bases, 5 bases remained unmatched. CDR3 nucleotide sequence: TGTGCCAGCAGCGTAGGAGCGGGGGCATACACAGATACGCAGTATTTT. Translating it yields CASSVGAGAYTDTQYF.